This T cell receptor (beta chain) originates from a study of read filtering for tumor transcriptome and immune sequencing. The wider study: After DNase treatment, RNA was made into whole-transcriptome libraries.

General study points: Without single-read clonotypes, shared clonotype proportions correlated more between IR-seq and RNA-seq.

The library was built from around 0.4 ug RNA with molecular barcoded adaptors for alpha/delta and beta/gamma chains. TCRdb re-called the reads with MiXCR, one entry per CDR3 protein. The data hold about 47,000 distinct CDR3 sequences, with 10% to 15% observed a single time. From germline, CDR1 is DFQATT and CDR2 SNEGSKA (reference sequence). The CDR3 runs to 14 residues. Trimming removed 4 bases from V and 7 bases from J; junction bases left unmatched: 7. This clonotype was counted at least ten times. Antigen unknown. The sequence derives from a donor at least 40 years old with multiple myeloma. Material for sequencing was a population of CD138-negative cells sorted from bone marrow. The gene calls are TRBV20-1 and TRBJ2-1; TRBD1 matches 10 bases. The CDR3 here is CSATRQGARNEQFF. The DNA of the CDR3 is TGCAGTGCTACCCGACAGGGGGCGCGTAATGAGCAGTTCTTC.